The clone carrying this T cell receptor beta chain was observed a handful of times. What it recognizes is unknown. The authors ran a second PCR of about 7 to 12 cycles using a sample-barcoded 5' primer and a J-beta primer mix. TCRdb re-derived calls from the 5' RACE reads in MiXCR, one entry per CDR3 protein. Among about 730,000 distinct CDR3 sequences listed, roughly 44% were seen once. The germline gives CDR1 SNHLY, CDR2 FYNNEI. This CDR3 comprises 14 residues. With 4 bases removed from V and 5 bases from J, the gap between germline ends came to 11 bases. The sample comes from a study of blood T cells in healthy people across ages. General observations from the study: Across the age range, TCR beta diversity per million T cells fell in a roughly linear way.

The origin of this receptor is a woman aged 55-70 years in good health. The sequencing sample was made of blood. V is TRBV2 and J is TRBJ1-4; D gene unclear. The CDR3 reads CASSVGGPNEKLFF. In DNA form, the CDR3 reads TGTGCCAGCAGTGTTGGAGGCCCCAATGAAAAACTGTTTTTT.